This TCR beta chain was recovered during a study of spatial heterogeneity in lung cancer. Background on the study: Alpha-chain detections were consistently fewer than beta-chain detections among the sequences.

Germline CDR1 and CDR2: LNHDA and SQIVND (reference sequence). This CDR3 has 15 amino acids. V shed 3 bases and J shed 2 bases, with 14 bases lying between them. Time point defined: sample taken at primary tumor resection. Sequencing covered unsorted whole RNA taken from tumor, nontumor lung or frozen PBMC. TCRdb used MiXCR to reprocess the 5' RACE reads, holding one entry per CDR3 protein. The table shows about 3,700 distinct CDR3 sequences, with about 9% occurring only once. The sequencing used normal lung tissue next to the tumor, collected at surgery. This receptor was obtained from a female donor with early-stage non-small cell lung cancer. This sequence joins TRBV19 and TRBJ2-7; a possible D gene is TRBD2 (5 bases). DNA of the CDR3: TGTGCCAGTAGTATTATCGGGTCCGGGGCCTACGAGCAGTACTTC. Its protein product is CASSIIGSGAYEQYF.